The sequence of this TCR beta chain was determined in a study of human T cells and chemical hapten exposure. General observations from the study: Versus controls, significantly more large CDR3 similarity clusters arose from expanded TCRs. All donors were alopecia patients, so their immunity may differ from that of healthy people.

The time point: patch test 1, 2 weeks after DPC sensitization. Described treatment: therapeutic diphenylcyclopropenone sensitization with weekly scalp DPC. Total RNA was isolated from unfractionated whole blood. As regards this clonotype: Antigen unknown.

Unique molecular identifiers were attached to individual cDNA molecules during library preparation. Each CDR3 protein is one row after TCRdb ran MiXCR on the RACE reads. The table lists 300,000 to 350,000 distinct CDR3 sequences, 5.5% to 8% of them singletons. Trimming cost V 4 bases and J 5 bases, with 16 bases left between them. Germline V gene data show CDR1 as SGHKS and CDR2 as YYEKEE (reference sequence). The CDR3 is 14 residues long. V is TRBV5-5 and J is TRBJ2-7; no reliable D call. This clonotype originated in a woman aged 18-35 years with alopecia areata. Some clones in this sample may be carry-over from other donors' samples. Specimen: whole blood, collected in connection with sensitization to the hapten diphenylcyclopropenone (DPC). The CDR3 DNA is TGTGCCAGCAGCCTCTCCCTAGTTCGTGACGAGCAGTACTTC. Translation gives CASSLSLVRDEQYF.